This T cell receptor beta chain was profiled in a study of response to subunit inactivated influenza vaccine. The CDR3 length is 12 residues. The germline V and J ends were trimmed by 7 bases and 7 bases, with 10 bases remaining between them. Germline CDR1 reads LGHDT; CDR2 reads YNNKEL (reference sequence). This clonotype was counted between two and nine times. TCRdb reanalysed the RT-PCR reads using MiXCR and keeps one entry per CDR3 protein. The profile covers hundreds of thousands of distinct CDR3 sequences, with roughly 12% appearing a single time and around 10% taken by the ten largest. These same data were also listed under a study on T cells expressing NK-cell markers. This second report adds: The authors made TCR beta cDNA libraries by 5'RACE template switching. This switching added a universal primer site and UMIs. One of eight sequenced donors was HCMV-seronegative; the other seven were seropositive. The study found these clonotypes also leading the CD3+CD56-NKG2C+ fraction in a few donors.

Here the sequenced sample was PBMCs from blood, taken on the day of vaccination. The chain links TRBV3-1 to TRBJ2-2, with TRBD2 as a possible D gene (5 bases). The receptor's source is a man in his fifties who received an inactivated influenza vaccine. CDR3 sequence reads: CASNPGNGELFF. In nucleotides, the CDR3 is TGTGCCAGCAACCCGGGGAACGGGGAGCTGTTTTTT.